Here is one TCR beta chain with its context. This clonotype has a count of ten or more. What antigen it recognizes has not been identified. One base away there is no much larger clone; base qualities are not given. The junction carries 8 bases between V and J, which are trimmed by 2 bases and 8 bases respectively. Including cysteine and phenylalanine, the CDR3 has 12 amino acids. The read is trimmed to its CDR3 DNA, 36 bases read in frame from base 1. In the germline V gene, CDR1 corresponds to SGHRS and CDR2 to YFSETQ. The source of the sample is a study of blood T cells in healthy people across ages (dated by TCRdb to 2013 to 2016). Background on the whole study: In model experiments, template switching captured roughly one uniquely barcoded TCR beta cDNA molecule for every two T cells. To avoid experimental bias, donors of different ages were distributed randomly across sequencing lanes. The study analyzed two additional independent replicas of 1 million unique cDNA reads from the same blood draw for two donors, one aged 18 to 30 and one aged 80 or older. Using deep sequencing normalized with unique cDNA molecular identifiers, the study measured how TCR beta repertoire diversity changes with age. The donors were split into four age groups: young (average about 15 years), middle-aged (roughly 40), aged (about 62) and long-lived (under 85). The full study reports these points: There was a strong correlation between observed TCR beta diversity and the percentage of naive T cells measured by flow cytometry. Estimates of total diversity based on one million sequenced T cells were considered lower bounds and underestimates. The long-lived group showed more naive CD4+ T cells, fewer expanded clones and increased TCR diversity than the aged group, suggesting age selection. The CMV infection status of donors was not known, potentially confounding age-related changes in expanded clonotypes. Observed TCR beta diversity per million T cells fell roughly linearly with age, and a significant reduction was already apparent by age around 40. Conclusive comparison of naive and antigen-experienced compartments was prevented by the profiling of bulk unsorted PBMCs.

Libraries were prepared through 5' RACE. Reads for this sample came from an Illumina HiSeq 2500. A second PCR of about 6 to 12 cycles was run with a J-beta primer mix and a sample-barcoded 5' primer. A template-switch 5' adaptor carrying 12 random nucleotides introduced a unique molecular identifier onto each TCR beta cDNA molecule. At least 3 million CDR3-containing paired-end reads were obtained from each sample. The Mint cDNA synthesis kit, primed by a TRBC-specific oligonucleotide, was used to synthesize first-strand cDNA from all RNA. After uracil-DNA glycosylase treatment, a first 18-cycle PCR used universal primers M1SS and BC2_uni_R on all cDNA. The paper's processing steps were these. Each sample was normalized by randomly selecting 1 million high-quality reads, each carrying a distinct molecular identifier. Instead of being binned into consensus sequences, reads with shared molecular identifiers were discarded. MiTCR, run with a Q25 quality threshold and the strictest error-elimination algorithm, handled CDR3 identification, clonotype clustering and error correction. A nonparametric unseen species model with Euler transformation was used to estimate lower-bound total TCR beta diversity. The public reads were run again by TCRdb, first through fastp at Q25 and then through MiXCR, and only productive beta chains were kept. Identical CDR3 proteins give one entry, which carries the most common genes and DNA. TCRdb's processing, not the study's, gives the V and J calls here. The sample records hundreds of thousands of distinct CDR3 sequences, 25% to 30% of which are singletons. The top ten clones comprise approximately 15% of the sample.

Donors were about 36 systemically healthy Caucasian individuals from Russia aged 6 to 90 years. Roughly 9 milliliters of peripheral blood were drawn from each donor into EDTA-treated Vacutainer tubes. Ficoll-Paque density-gradient centrifugation was used to isolate PBMCs, with at least 7 million per sample. Total RNA was extracted from PBMCs with Trizol reagent, with at least 6 micrograms obtained per sample. The percentages of naive CD45RAhigh/CD27high T cells were determined by flow cytometry on a PBMC aliquot from every donor. The chain is encoded by TRBV5-1 joined to TRBJ2-1; no D gene is confidently identified. The sequenced sample consisted of blood. The sequence derives from a woman older than 75 in good health. The CDR3 reads CASSLNIYEQFF. In nucleotides, the sequence is TGCGCCAGCAGCTTAAATATCTATGAGCAGTTCTTC.